This is a list of T cell receptor beta chains from one sample in a study of CD8 T cells in Susac syndrome. One entry per CDR3 protein results from TCRdb running MiXCR on the immunoSEQ multiplex PCR reads. Among roughly 180,000 distinct CDR3 sequences listed, roughly 92% were seen once. Source material: CD4+ T cells from PBMCs. Source of these receptors: a human donor with multiple sclerosis. Both conserved end residues are trimmed from each CDR3. The D gene is left open where the match is weak. Only some rows state a clone size, as once, few, many or a class for expanded clones.

clone size	CDR3 length	D gene	V gene	CDR3 protein
-	12	-	TRBV9	ASSVEAGANVLT
-	15	TRBD2	TRBV12-3/TRBV12-4	ASSLFGLAASTDTQY
-	12	-	TRBV6-6	ASSPEGGSYGYT
-	12	-	TRBV3-1	ASSQSGSNQPQH
-	12	-	TRBV18	ASSPVGVDQPQH
-	14	-	TRBV12-3/TRBV12-4	ASSPLRRGGQETQY
-	15	-	TRBV5-4	ASSLLVATGHTGELF
-	11	TRBD1	TRBV6-2/TRBV6-3	ASRPTGTSGYT
-	12	TRBD2	TRBV7-2	ASSFLAGINEQF
-	12	-	TRBV5-8	ASRPGRDRYGYT
-	12	TRBD1	TRBV7-9	ASSLGQGRPEAF
-	13	-	TRBV6-2/TRBV6-3	ASKLTGTGNQPQH
-	14	TRBD2	TRBV20-1	SARGSGGVGTDTQY
-	9	-	TRBV28	ASSLLREQY
-	12	TRBD2	TRBV3-1	ASSSGGARETQY
-	15	-	TRBV19	ASSIDQGHYSNQPQH
-	13	-	TRBV11-2	ASSLGGPSNYGYT
-	10	-	TRBV30	AWSVTQGTQY
-	16	TRBD2	TRBV4-1	ASSLTGTSGVLNNEQF
-	12	TRBD2	TRBV12-3/TRBV12-4	ASRLAGQDNEQF
-	12	-	TRBV28	ASSLLGRDTEAF
-	14	-	TRBV9	ASSARSGPGSYEQY
-	10	TRBD1	TRBV23-1	ARTGGIYEQY
-	12	-	TRBV12-3/TRBV12-4	ASSHSAVGTEAF
-	12	-	TRBV29-1	SVEIAPGSDTQY
-	14	TRBD2	TRBV9	ASSVGLADYTGELF
-	12	TRBD1	TRBV2	ASSTRDSYYEQY
-	11	TRBD1	TRBV5-4	ASSQQGAETQY
-	11	-	TRBV2	ASRKDSQETQY
-	13	-	TRBV15	ATSRVSSAEDTQY
-	12	-	TRBV27	ASSPRADKNIQY
-	12	TRBD1	TRBV3-1	ASSIQGNDQPQH
-	15	TRBD2	TRBV20-1	SASGLAGGPSTNEQY
once	11	-	TRBV11-2	ASSSNTNQPQH
-	12	-	TRBV11-2	ASSLTFSGNTIY
-	10	-	TRBV7-9	ASRGGGETQY
-	10	-	TRBV18	ASSEDIYEQY
-	15	TRBD2	TRBV9	ASSVDVRAGVSNEQF
once	11	-	TRBV5-1	ASSLNSKETQY
-	14	-	TRBV28	ASSSGHWGDTDTQY
-	11	-	TRBV24-1	ATSEMTADTQY
few	11	-	TRBV2	ASSFRSTDTQY
-	13	TRBD1	TRBV9	ASSVAGDRLETQY
once	13	TRBD2	TRBV9	ASSAGGAYIGELF
-	8	TRBD1	TRBV28	ASSSGGYT